Below are 25 T cell receptor beta chains sequenced from a single sample in a study of blood T cell repertoires in COVID-19. Profiling relied on immunoSEQ multiplex PCR, and the TCRdb table lists in-frame clones only, not all of them. The table has roughly 120,000 clones, 85% to 90% seen once; the top ten hold roughly 3.2%. The source material was peripheral blood. The receptors were sampled from a woman older than 75 with COVID-19, enrolled during active disease.

This chain connects TRBV18 to TRBJ1-1; D might be TRBD1 (6 bases). Trimming removed 6 bases from V and 1 base from J, with 21 bases in between. Germline V lookup: CDR1 KGHSH, CDR2 LQKENI. There are 17 residues in the CDR3. The CDR3 spells CASSETSQGLTNTEAFF. Here the CDR3 DNA reads TGTGCCAGCTCGGAGACAAGCCAGGGGCTTACGAACACTGAAGCTTTCTTT.

This clone was seen a few times. The rearrangement joins TRBV10-3 to TRBJ2-5; D remains ambiguous. The germline CDR1 and CDR2 sequences are ENHRY and SYGVKD. The CDR3 length is 14 residues. The V gene lost 0 bases and the J gene lost 1 base, with 6 bases spanning the gap. This chain's CDR3 is CAISESRVQETQYF. Written as DNA, the CDR3 is TGTGCCATCAGTGAGTCTCGGGTCCAAGAGACCCAGTACTTC.

This rearrangement joins TRBV7-3 to TRBJ2-1; 7 positions agree with TRBD2. With 5 bases clipped from V and 4 bases from J, the junction kept 8 bases outside the gene matches. Germline V gene data show CDR1 as SGHTA and CDR2 as FQGTGA. There are 15 residues in the CDR3. The CDR3 DNA is TGTGCCAGCAGCGATAACAGCGGGGCTTACAATGAGCAGTTCTTC. This gives the protein CASSDNSGAYNEQFF.

The chain joins TRBV2 to TRBJ1-2; 7 bases fit TRBD1. V gave up 6 bases and J gave up 0 bases; unmatched junction bases: 10. In germline, CDR1 is SNHLY, CDR2 FYNNEI. There are 16 residues in the CDR3. The CDR3 sequence is CASSPTGMGPNYGYTF. The CDR3, as DNA: TGTGCCAGCAGCCCGACAGGGATGGGGCCTAACTATGGCTACACCTTC.

This rearrangement joins TRBV15 to TRBJ2-1; 8 bases fit TRBD2. Germline trimming cut 4 bases from V and 7 bases from J; bases unmatched to any gene: 21. Germline V gene sequence: CDR1 LNHNV, CDR2 YYDKDF (reference sequence). The CDR3 runs to 19 residues. The CDR3 spells CATSTKTGIGGRRKNEQFF. CDR3 nucleotides: TGTGCCACCAGCACCAAAACCGGTATAGGCGGGAGGAGAAAAAATGAGCAGTTCTTC.

This clone was counted a few times. CDR3 region: CASSPDRWNTEAFF. The CDR3 nucleotides read TGTGCCAGCAGCCCGGACAGGTGGAACACTGAAGCTTTCTTT. The chain employs TRBV7-9 and TRBJ1-1; TRBD1 matches at 7 bases. The CDR3 length is 14 residues. V gave up 5 bases and J gave up 1 base; unmatched junction bases: 4. Germline assignment: CDR1 SEHNR and CDR2 FQNEAQ (reference sequence).

The chain carries TRBV7-2 and TRBJ2-7; D is unclear. V dropped 3 bases and J dropped 3 bases, with 9 bases sitting between them. The CDR3 runs to 13 residues. Germline loops: CDR1 SGHTA, CDR2 FQGNSA. CDR3 DNA sequence: TGTGCCAGCAGCTTCTCCAGTTTCTACGAGCAGTACTTC. It specifies CASSFSSFYEQYF.

V is TRBV9 and J is TRBJ1-5; 9 nucleotides line up with TRBD1. This CDR3 contains 15 residues. The germline gives CDR1 SGDLS, CDR2 YYNGEE. Losses at the gene ends were 3 bases for V and 3 bases for J; bases not matched to a gene: 4. In DNA form, the CDR3 reads TGTGCCAGCAGCGCGGGACAGGGCCACAATCAGCCCCAGCATTTT. Its protein product is CASSAGQGHNQPQHF.

The CDR3 DNA sequence: TGTGCCAGCAGTCCCCTGGGGGGAACGAACACCGGGGAGCTGTTTTTT. Translated: CASSPLGGTNTGELFF. The J gene is TRBJ2-2, the V gene TRBV9; weak D call: TRBD2 (6 bases). The germline gives CDR1 SGDLS, CDR2 YYNGEE. Trimming took off 5 bases at V and 0 bases at J, with 14 bases between the two ends. The CDR3 contains 16 residues.

V usage is TRBV7-9 and J usage is TRBJ1-1; D remains unclear. Looked up from germline, CDR1 is SEHNR and CDR2 is FQNEAQ (reference sequence). The CDR3 extends over 14 amino acids. V was trimmed by 6 bases and J by 1 base, leaving 12 bases between them. CDR3 DNA: TGTGCCAGCAGGTTACTCGGTCCGAACACTGAAGCTTTCTTT. Translated: CASRLLGPNTEAFF.

This sequence joins TRBV5-1 and TRBJ2-5; D may be TRBD2 (6 bases). V lost 4 bases and J lost 5, with 12 bases in between. Germline V gives CDR1 SGHRS, CDR2 YFSETQ. CDR3 length: 13 residues. In DNA form, the CDR3 reads TGCGCCAGCAGCCCCGCAAGCGGGGAGACCCAGTACTTC. Translated, it gives CASSPASGETQYF. The full variable domain, with the rest looked up from reference TRBV5-1 and TRBJ2-5, is KAGVTQTPRYLIKTRGQQVTLSCSPISGHRSVSWYQQTPGQGLQFLFEYFSETQRNKGNFPGRFSGRQFSNSRSEMNVSTLELGDSALYLCASSPASGETQYFGPGTRLLVL.

The V and J genes are TRBV9 and TRBJ2-7, with TRBD1 identical over 7 bases. The CDR3 consists of 15 residues. Germline assignment: CDR1 SGDLS and CDR2 YYNGEE. After removal of 4 bases from V and 5 bases from J, the junction contained 12 bases not matched to a gene. The CDR3 nucleotides read TGTGCCAGCAGCCCTCGACAGGGTCTGGGTGACGAGCAGTACTTC. Amino acid sequence: CASSPRQGLGDEQYF.

This chain uses TRBV2 with TRBJ2-7; 10 bases match TRBD2. This CDR3 has 18 residues. The germline gives CDR1 SNHLY, CDR2 FYNNEI. Trimming removed 5 bases from V and 3 bases from J; junction bases left unmatched: 16. The CDR3 sequence: CASSLSPPGLARNYEQYF. The CDR3, as DNA: TGTGCCAGCAGTCTTTCCCCTCCGGGACTAGCGAGAAACTACGAGCAGTACTTC. Full variable domain (remainder filled in from reference TRBV2 and TRBJ2-7): EPEVTQTPSHQVTQMGQEVILRCVPISNHLYFYWYRQILGQKVEFLVSFYNNEISEKSEIFDDQFSVERPDGSNFTLKIRSTKLEDSAMYFCASSLSPPGLARNYEQYFGPGTRLTVT.

This chain links TRBV20-1 with TRBJ1-4; 7 nucleotides line up with TRBD1. Per germline, CDR1 DFQATT and CDR2 SNEGSKA (reference sequence). The CDR3 is 13 residues long. V was clipped by 3 bases and J by 5 bases; unmatched bases: 3. DNA of the CDR3: TGCAGTGCTAGTGGGACAGCGAATGAAAAACTGTTTTTT. Its translation is CSASGTANEKLFF.

V usage is TRBV15 and J usage is TRBJ2-3, with 14 positions matching TRBD2. This CDR3 spans 17 amino acids. V trimming: 5 bases; J trimming: 6 bases; junction bases outside the gene matches: 10. The germline V gene has CDR1 LNHNV and CDR2 YYDKDF (reference sequence). CDR3 in amino acids: CATSGGGLAGVGDTQYF. As DNA, the CDR3 is TGTGCCACCAGCGGGGGGGGACTAGCGGGAGTGGGCGATACGCAGTATTTT.

The chain links TRBV5-1 to TRBJ2-1; TRBD1 agrees at 7 bases. The CDR3 sequence is 14 residues long. Germline V lookup: CDR1 SGHRS, CDR2 YFSETQ. V shed 4 bases, J shed 4 bases, and the junction held 5 bases outside the gene matches. The CDR3 spells CASSLRGQYNEQFF. The CDR3 region has the DNA TGCGCCAGCAGCCTAAGGGGGCAATACAATGAGCAGTTCTTC.

The chain employs TRBV27 and TRBJ1-1; unclear D gene. CDR3 length equals 15 residues. V was cut by 5 bases and J by 6 bases, with 19 bases left in between. Germline V CDR1 and CDR2: MNHEY, SMNVEV (reference sequence). CDR3 nucleotides: TGTGCCAGCAGTCCGATGGGCCTCCAAACCGCTGAAGCTTTCTTT. As protein: CASSPMGLQTAEAFF.

This chain connects TRBV4-2 to TRBJ2-1, with D maybe TRBD2 (7 bases). CDR1 and CDR2 from the germline V gene are LGHNA and YNFKEQ. The CDR3 sequence is 16 residues long. V shed 4 bases and J shed 8 bases, with 21 bases lying between them. This CDR3 reads CASSPARRGGDDEQFF. The CDR3 region has the DNA TGTGCCAGCAGCCCCGCGCGAAGGGGGGGGGACGATGAGCAGTTCTTC.

This chain uses TRBV3-1 (or the pseudogene TRBV3-2) with TRBJ2-7; D possibly corresponds to TRBD2 (6 bases). Germline V lookup: CDR1 LGHDT, CDR2 YNNKEL (reference sequence). CDR3 size: 12 residues. V dropped 5 bases and J dropped 5 bases, with 10 bases sitting between them. This chain's CDR3 is CASSYGEDEQYF. The CDR3 DNA is TGTGCCAGCAGCTACGGGGAGGACGAGCAGTACTTC.

This chain connects TRBV19 to TRBJ2-2, with D possibly being TRBD1 (6 bases). This CDR3 comprises 15 residues. Trimming pared 1 base from V and 6 bases from J, leaving 12 bases between. Germline assignment: CDR1 LNHDA and CDR2 SQIVND (reference sequence). The DNA of the CDR3 is TGTGCCAGTAGTATAGTCCAGGGGTTGGCCGGGGAGCTGTTTTTT. It codes for CASSIVQGLAGELFF.

This rearrangement joins TRBV1 to TRBJ1-1. TRBV1 is termed a pseudogene. CDR3 size: 17 residues. CDR3: CTSSQVSPAGFNTEAFF. CDR3 nucleotides: TGCACCAGCAGCCAAGTTTCTCCAGCGGGCTTTAACACTGAAGCTTTCTTT.

This sequence joins TRBV28 and TRBJ2-5, with D possibly matching TRBD2 (5 bases). Germline CDR1 and CDR2: MDHEN and SYDVKM. Trimming shortened V by 5 bases and J by 9 bases, and 19 bases separated the two germline ends. The CDR3 loop spans 14 amino acids. The CDR3 sequence is CASSEDWAKESQYF. The CDR3 DNA is TGTGCCAGCAGTGAGGACTGGGCTAAGGAGTCCCAGTACTTC.

The rearrangement links TRBV7-2 to TRBJ2-7, with 7 nucleotides matching TRBD1. Trimming at V came to 5 bases and at J to 2 bases, leaving 6 bases not matched to a gene. The CDR3 is 14 amino acids. Germline values: CDR1 SGHTA, CDR2 FQGNSA. CDR3 sequence: CASSNRQGPYEQYF. The CDR3, as DNA: TGTGCCAGCAGCAACCGACAGGGACCCTACGAGCAGTACTTC.

The chain recombines TRBV3-1 (or the pseudogene TRBV3-2) with TRBJ2-2; TRBD2 matches 10 bases. The CDR3 is 22 residues long. The V and J ends lost 2 bases and 1 base, in that order; junction bases with no gene match: 19. CDR1 LGHDT and CDR2 YNNKEL come from the germline V gene (reference sequence). The CDR3, as DNA: TGTGCCAGCAGCCAACTGGTCGTCACTAGCGGGACGAACACTTGGAACACCGGGGAGCTGTTTTTT. It translates to CASSQLVVTSGTNTWNTGELFF.

This chain connects TRBV5-1 to TRBJ1-1; 11 nucleotides line up with TRBD1. Trimming removed 4 bases from V and 11 bases from J; junction bases left unmatched: 13. Germline assignment: CDR1 SGHRS and CDR2 YFSETQ. The CDR3 contains 15 residues. The CDR3 region has the DNA TGCGCCAGCAGCCAAGGACAGGGGGCAGCCCAAGGGGCTTTCTTT. It codes for CASSQGQGAAQGAFF.